This T cell receptor (beta chain) is from a study of blood T cell repertoires in COVID-19. Germline CDR1 and CDR2: ENHRY and SYGVKD. V gave up 7 bases and J gave up 0 bases; unmatched junction bases: 9. The CDR3 extends over 15 amino acids. Original methodology: For nucleated cells, counts were estimated from reference gene primer amplification. TCRdb's copy holds only in-frame clones and misses some; the assay was immunoSEQ multiplex PCR. The V and J calls and the clone size are those of that table, but D and trimming were determined from the DNA. The top ten clones hold roughly 1.1% of a sample with 290,000 or so clones, 90% of them seen once. Those enrolled, adults aged roughly 18 to 100 years, came from 24 US areas.

This TCR was recovered from a woman in her 30s who had recovered from COVID-19. Sequenced sample: PBMCs or T cells enriched from blood (not recorded which). V and J are TRBV10-3 and TRBJ2-7, with 7 bases aligning to TRBD1. CDR3 bases: TGTGCCATCAAAGGGGGCAGGACGGACTCCTACGAGCAGTACTTC. This codes for CAIKGGRTDSYEQYF.